This T cell receptor (beta chain) came from a study of cytomegalovirus exposure and HLA in healthy donors. Study-wide points: TCR association rates varied by HLA locus in a later analysis, with DRB1 highest and HLA-C lowest. In a later analysis, donors in an Asian-associated ancestry cluster reportedly had fewer N-insertions in productive TCRs than the cohort mean. Most subjects' HLA-A and HLA-B alleles were reportedly predicted from TCR beta sequences.

Germline V lookup: CDR1 MNHNY, CDR2 SVGAGI (reference sequence). The CDR3 runs to 16 residues. V was cut by 0 bases and J by 2 bases, with 13 bases left in between. Use of 60 Vbeta and 13 Jbeta primers characterized the PCR. Generated by immunoSEQ multiplex PCR, the TCRdb table keeps only in-frame clones and is missing some. The sample records around 140,000 clones, around 84% being singletons. Note on this clone: Its antigen remains unidentified.

The chain is built from TRBV6-6 and TRBJ1-2; D is perhaps TRBD1 (6 bases). The clonotype comes from a man aged 50-60 years in good health and CMV-seronegative. Sequencing was performed on PBMCs. This CDR3 is CASSYSKGGINYGYTF. The DNA of the CDR3 is TGTGCCAGCAGTTACTCGAAGGGGGGGATAAACTATGGCTACACCTTC.